Below are 18 T cell receptor beta chains sequenced from a single sample in a study of shared clonotypes between healthy human individuals. Here immunoSEQ multiplex PCR was the method, and the copy in TCRdb shows in-frame clones only, minus some. The data contain just over 2,000,000 clones, roughly 96% of them singletons. The sequencing sample was made of naive CD4+ T cells sorted from blood. Subset indicated: CD45RA+ positively selected. Receptor source: a man younger than 35 in good health.

The chain links TRBV28 to TRBJ1-5, with D maybe TRBD1 (6 bases). The V gene lost 5 bases and the J gene lost 3 bases, with 14 bases spanning the gap. The CDR3 extends over 15 amino acids. The germline V gene has CDR1 MDHEN and CDR2 SYDVKM. CDR3 DNA: TGTGCCAGCAGTCCCTCCGGGACATACAATCAGCCCCAGCATTTT. It encodes CASSPSGTYNQPQHF.

The chain has TRBV15 and TRBJ2-5, with a tentative D call TRBD2 (6 bases). The germline V gene has CDR1 LNHNV and CDR2 YYDKDF (reference sequence). CDR3 length equals 14 residues. The V gene lost 1 base and the J gene lost 2 bases, with 8 bases spanning the gap. This CDR3 reads CATSRVSGQETQYF. In DNA form, the CDR3 reads TGTGCCACCAGCAGAGTTAGCGGACAAGAGACCCAGTACTTC.

Regarding this clone: One end of the junction does not line up with germline, which may come from a read error. The chain carries TRBV7-9 and TRBJ2-7; TRBD1 agrees at 9 bases. Germline V lookup: CDR1 SEHNR, CDR2 FQNEAQ (reference sequence). This CDR3 is built from 12 residues. CDR3 sequence: CASSSGGQGGSF. CDR3 nucleotides: TGTGCCAGCAGCTCCGGGGGACAGGGCGGTAGCTTC.

The chain recombines TRBV4-1 with TRBJ2-5; unclear D gene. V lost 3 bases and J lost 8, with 7 bases in between. CDR1 and CDR2 (germline): MGHRA, YSYEKL. This CDR3 is built from 11 residues. The CDR3 coding sequence is TGCGCCAGCAGCCAGGGTATAACCCAGTACTTC. It translates to CASSQGITQYF.

The chain carries TRBV7-2 and TRBJ2-5; maybe TRBD2 (6 bases). Germline lookup yields CDR1 SGHTA and CDR2 FQGNSA. The CDR3 runs to 14 residues. Trimming stripped 3 bases from V and 0 bases from J, with 8 bases between. The CDR3 here is CASSFRGNQETQYF. DNA of the CDR3: TGTGCCAGCAGCTTCCGGGGGAACCAAGAGACCCAGTACTTC.

This clone has a single count. The gene calls are TRBV9 and TRBJ2-1, with D tentatively TRBD2 (5 bases). V lost 4 bases and J lost 4, with 18 bases in between. The CDR3 runs 16 residues. Germline V gives CDR1 SGDLS, CDR2 YYNGEE. The DNA of the CDR3 is TGTGCCAGCAGCCAAGACGGGAATCCTTCATACAATGAGCAGTTCTTC. Residues: CASSQDGNPSYNEQFF.

The chain combines TRBV10-3 with TRBJ2-4; 10 bases align to TRBD2. The V gene's germline CDR1 is ENHRY and CDR2 SYGVKD. This CDR3 has 15 residues. V gave up 6 bases and J gave up 9 bases; unmatched junction bases: 11. As DNA, the CDR3 is TGTGCCATCAGCGATGGAGCGGGGGGGAGAAGCATTCAGTACTTC. It translates to CAISDGAGGRSIQYF.

This sequence joins TRBV7-2 and TRBJ2-7; 7 bases are shared with TRBD1. The CDR3 loop spans 15 amino acids. V gave up 1 base and J gave up 4 bases; unmatched junction bases: 7. Germline lookup yields CDR1 SGHTA and CDR2 FQGNSA. CDR3 sequence (DNA): TGTGCCAGCAGCTTAGACTCGACAGGGAAGTACGAGCAGTACTTC. It codes for CASSLDSTGKYEQYF.

The chain has TRBV7-3 and TRBJ2-5; 10 nucleotides align to TRBD2. Per the germline V gene, CDR1 is SGHTA and CDR2 is FQGTGA. V lost 5 bases to trimming and J lost 9 bases; unmatched junction nucleotides: 6. CDR3 length equals 13 residues. The CDR3 is CASSATSGAAQYF. The DNA of the CDR3 is TGTGCCAGCAGCGCAACTAGCGGGGCGGCCCAGTACTTC.

With regard to this clone: Other DNA sequences in this sample translate to the same CDR3. The V and J genes are TRBV11-3 and TRBJ2-7; D is unresolved. The germline V gene has CDR1 SGHNT and CDR2 YENEEA. The CDR3 spans 14 residues. V dropped 0 bases and J dropped 0 bases, with 6 bases sitting between them. This chain's CDR3 is CASSLDRSSYEQYF. DNA for the CDR3: TGTGCCAGCAGCTTAGACCGGAGCTCCTACGAGCAGTACTTC.

The genes are TRBV11-3 and TRBJ2-3, with TRBD1 matching 7 bases. CDR1 is SGHNT, CDR2 YENEEA, per germline. The V and J ends lost 5 bases and 0 bases, in that order; junction bases with no gene match: 5. The CDR3 totals 15 residues. CDR3 loop: CASSPRQGSTDTQYF. DNA for the CDR3: TGTGCCAGCAGCCCCCGACAGGGTAGCACAGATACGCAGTATTTT.

The chain links TRBV12-5 to TRBJ2-5; a weak D match, TRBD1 (6 bases). CDR3 length: 14 residues. The germline V and J ends were trimmed by 6 bases and 4 bases, with 15 bases remaining between them. Germline V gives CDR1 LGHNT, CDR2 FRNRAP. The CDR3 is CASGARGQRETQYF. The CDR3 coding sequence is TGTGCTAGTGGCGCCAGAGGACAGCGAGAGACCCAGTACTTC. Supplemented by reference TRBV12-5 and TRBJ2-5, the full variable domain reads DARVTQTPRHKVTEMGQEVTMRCQPILGHNTVFWYRQTMMQGLELLAYFRNRAPLDDSGMPKDRFSAEMPDATLATLKIQPSEPRDSAVYFCASGARGQRETQYFGPGTRLLVL.

In regard to this clone: This CDR3 is also generated by other DNA sequences in the sample. This rearrangement joins TRBV5-1 to TRBJ2-7; 9 bases line up with TRBD1. Per germline, CDR1 SGHRS and CDR2 YFSETQ. V dropped 4 bases and J dropped 4; count of bases not matched to a gene: 3. There are 13 residues in the CDR3. This CDR3 reads CASSPDRGYEQYF. CDR3 DNA sequence: TGCGCCAGCAGCCCGGACAGGGGTTACGAGCAGTACTTC.

The V and J genes are TRBV7-9 and TRBJ2-2; either TRBD1 or TRBD2 may fit D (5 bases each). This CDR3 has 15 residues. Germline CDR1 reads SEHNR; CDR2 reads FQNEAQ (reference sequence). Trimming took off 5 bases at V and 4 bases at J, with 14 bases between the two ends. The CDR3 DNA reads as TGTGCCAGCAGCCGGGACCGCACCGGCACCGGGGAGCTGTTTTTT. Translating it yields CASSRDRTGTGELFF.

The chain carries TRBV19 and TRBJ2-7, with no clear D. Germline V lookup: CDR1 LNHDA, CDR2 SQIVND (reference sequence). There are 15 residues in the CDR3. V was cut by 1 base and J by 4 bases, with 14 bases left in between. The CDR3 coding sequence is TGTGCCAGTAGTATAGTTGGCGGCAGCTTATACGAGCAGTACTTC. It specifies CASSIVGGSLYEQYF.

The chain employs TRBV5-1 and TRBJ1-1; D may be TRBD1 (6 bases). The CDR3 covers 13 residues. V lost 0 bases, J lost 9 bases, and 12 bases lay in between. CDR1 and CDR2 from the germline V gene are SGHRS and YFSETQ. DNA of the CDR3: TGCGCCAGCAGCTTGGCCGTACAGGGCCAAGCTTTCTTT. Encoded protein: CASSLAVQGQAFF.

This clone was picked up one time. The CDR3 region has the DNA TGTGCCAGCAGCCAAGACTCTACAGGGCCCCTAAATCAGCCCCAGCATTTT. Translation: CASSQDSTGPLNQPQHF. J is TRBJ1-5 and V is TRBV4-2; perhaps TRBD1 as D (6 bases). CDR1 is LGHNA and CDR2 is YNFKEQ in the germline V gene. Trimming left V 0 bases short and J 4 bases short, with 16 bases between. CDR3 length: 17 amino acids.

V and J are TRBV27 and TRBJ1-2; D ambiguous. Trimming cost V 3 bases and J 4 bases, with 9 bases left between them. The CDR3 is 13 residues long. Germline loops: CDR1 MNHEY, CDR2 SMNVEV (reference sequence). CDR3 DNA sequence: TGTGCCAGCAGTTTGCGCCTTCCCTATGGCTACACCTTC. Translation: CASSLRLPYGYTF.